This T cell receptor beta chain stems from a study of blood T cell repertoires in COVID-19. This clone showed up just once. The CDR3 extends over 14 amino acids. Germline CDR1 reads SNHLY; CDR2 reads FYNNEI. V gave up 1 base and J gave up 6 bases, with 13 bases separating them. Original processing methods: Reference gene primers were amplified, and this amplification served to estimate nucleated cell counts. Profiled with immunoSEQ multiplex PCR; TCRdb holds only in-frame clones, not every one. V and J calls plus clone size are reproduced from that table; the DNA served to infer D and trimming. The sample comprises over 60,000 clones, more than 75% of which are singletons, and around 20% rests with the top ten.

J is TRBJ2-7 and V is TRBV2; possibly TRBD2 for D (7 bases). The sample comprised peripheral blood. The receptor was isolated from a human donor in a cohort sampled during active COVID-19. The CDR3 sequence is CASSEGRGLSEQYF. The CDR3 DNA reads as TGTGCCAGCAGTGAAGGGCGGGGGCTAAGCGAGCAGTACTTC.